This T cell receptor beta chain appears in the sequencing data of a study of T cell repertoires in cytomegalovirus infection. Study at large: Public TCR beta signatures indicated both CMV infection and matching HLA type.

This clonotype was detected many times. Its antigen is undetermined. The CDR3 consists of 16 residues. V dropped 5 bases and J dropped 4; count of bases not matched to a gene: 5. Germline-derived CDR1 and CDR2 are SGHTA and FQGNSA. Study findings and constraints: Carriage of CMV together with the relevant HLA was identifiable through cumulative public TCR beta family frequency. The study found HLA-C-restricted CMV-specific TCR beta clonotypes dominating the ex vivo response.

TCRdb re-called the reads through MiXCR, storing one row per CDR3 protein. The sample lists about 320,000 distinct CDR3 sequences, over 7.5% occurring once. The rearrangement links TRBV7-2 to TRBJ2-1; 13 nucleotides align to TRBD2. Sequences were obtained from PBMCs. The receptor comes from a human donor in good health (CMV status not recorded). Some clones in this sample may be carry-over from other donors' samples. CDR3 nucleotides: TGTGCCAGCAGCCCACGGACTAGCGGGGGATACAATGAGCAGTTCTTC. Translation gives CASSPRTSGGYNEQFF.